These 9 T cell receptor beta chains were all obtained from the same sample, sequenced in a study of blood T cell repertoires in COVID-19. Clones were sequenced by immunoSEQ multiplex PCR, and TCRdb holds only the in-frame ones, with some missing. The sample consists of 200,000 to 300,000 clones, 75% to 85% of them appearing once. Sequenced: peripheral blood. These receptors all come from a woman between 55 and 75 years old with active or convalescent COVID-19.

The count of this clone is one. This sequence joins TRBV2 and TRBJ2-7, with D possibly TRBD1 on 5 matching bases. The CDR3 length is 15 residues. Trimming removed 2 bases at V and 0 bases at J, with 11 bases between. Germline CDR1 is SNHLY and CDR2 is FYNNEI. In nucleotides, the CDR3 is TGTGCCAGCAGTGAAAGGGGCCTAAGCTCCTACGAGCAGTACTTC. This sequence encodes CASSERGLSSYEQYF. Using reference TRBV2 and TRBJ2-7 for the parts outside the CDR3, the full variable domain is EPEVTQTPSHQVTQMGQEVILRCVPISNHLYFYWYRQILGQKVEFLVSFYNNEISEKSEIFDDQFSVERPDGSNFTLKIRSTKLEDSAMYFCASSERGLSSYEQYFGPGTRLTVT.

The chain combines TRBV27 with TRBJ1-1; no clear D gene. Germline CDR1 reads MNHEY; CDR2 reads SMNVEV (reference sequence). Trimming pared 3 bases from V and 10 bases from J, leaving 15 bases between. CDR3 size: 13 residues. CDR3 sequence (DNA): TGTGCCAGCAGTTTCCGGGTCACGTCTGGAGCTTTCTTT. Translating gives CASSFRVTSGAFF.

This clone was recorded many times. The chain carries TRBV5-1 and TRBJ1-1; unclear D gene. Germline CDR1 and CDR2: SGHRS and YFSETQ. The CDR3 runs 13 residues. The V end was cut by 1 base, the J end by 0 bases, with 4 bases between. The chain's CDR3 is CASSLYLNTEAFF. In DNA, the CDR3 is TGCGCCAGCAGCTTGTATCTGAACACTGAAGCTTTCTTT.

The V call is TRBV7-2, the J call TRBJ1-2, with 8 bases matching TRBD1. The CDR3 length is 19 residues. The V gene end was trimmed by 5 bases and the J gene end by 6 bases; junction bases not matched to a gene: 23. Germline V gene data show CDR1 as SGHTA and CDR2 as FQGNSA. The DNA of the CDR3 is TGTGCCAGCAGCCCACAACACCAGGGGGCGAGTGTATTAGGGGATGGCTACACCTTC. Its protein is CASSPQHQGASVLGDGYTF.

The CDR3 DNA sequence: TGTGCCAGCAGCAGCGGACGGATAAGCAATCAGCCCCAGCATTTT. Translating it yields CASSSGRISNQPQHF. The chain has TRBV7-2 and TRBJ1-5; D gene ambiguous. This CDR3 is built from 15 residues. Germline V gives CDR1 SGHTA, CDR2 FQGNSA. V lost 5 bases and J lost 1, with 12 bases in between.

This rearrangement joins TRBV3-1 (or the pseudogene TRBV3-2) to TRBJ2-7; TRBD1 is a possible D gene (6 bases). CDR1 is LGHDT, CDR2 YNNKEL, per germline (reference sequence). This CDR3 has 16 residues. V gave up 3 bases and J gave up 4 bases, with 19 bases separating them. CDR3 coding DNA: TGTGCCAGCAGCCAGAGGGACATCGCCTTTTTATACGAGCAGTACTTC. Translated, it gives CASSQRDIAFLYEQYF.

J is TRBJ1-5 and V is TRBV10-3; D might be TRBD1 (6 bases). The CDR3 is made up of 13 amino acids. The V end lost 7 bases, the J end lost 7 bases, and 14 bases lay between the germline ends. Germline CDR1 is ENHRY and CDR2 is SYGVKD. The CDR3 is CAIKEGDGQPQHF. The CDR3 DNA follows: TGTGCCATCAAAGAGGGGGACGGACAGCCCCAGCATTTT.

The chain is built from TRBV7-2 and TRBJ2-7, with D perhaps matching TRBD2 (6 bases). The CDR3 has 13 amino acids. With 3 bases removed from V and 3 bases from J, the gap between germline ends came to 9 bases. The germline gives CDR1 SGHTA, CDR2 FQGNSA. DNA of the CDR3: TGTGCCAGCAGCTTGGGGACTCTCTACGAGCAGTACTTC. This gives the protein CASSLGTLYEQYF.

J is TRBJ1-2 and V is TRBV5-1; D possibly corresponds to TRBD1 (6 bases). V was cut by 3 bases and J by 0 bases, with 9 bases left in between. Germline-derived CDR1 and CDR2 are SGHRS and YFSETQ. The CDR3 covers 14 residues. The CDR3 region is CASSSGVANYGYTF. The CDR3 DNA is TGCGCCAGCAGCTCAGGGGTAGCTAACTATGGCTACACCTTC.